This T cell receptor beta chain was identified in a study of cytomegalovirus exposure and HLA in healthy donors. About this clone: Its antigen is still unknown.

The donors were members of the validation cohort, which comprised 90 to 150 subjects and was separate from the first cohort of 670 or so subjects. TCRdb's copy holds only in-frame clones and misses some; the assay was immunoSEQ multiplex PCR. The data contain 150,000 to 160,000 clones, roughly 90% of them singletons. Findings and caveats of the study: Most TCR sequences showed up rarely, but some public TCRs showed up in many donors.

This TCR came from a man between 18 and 35 years old in good health and CMV-seropositive. Material: PBMCs.

CDR3 amino acids: CASEALAGTNEQFF. Here the CDR3 DNA reads TGTGCCAGTGAGGCACTAGCGGGGACGAATGAGCAGTTCTTC. The genes are TRBV7-3 and TRBJ2-1, with 10 positions matching TRBD2. CDR1 is SGHTA, CDR2 FQGTGA, per germline. The trim removed 9 bases at V and 7 bases at J, leaving 9 bases unmatched. CDR3 length: 14 amino acids. Filled out from reference TRBV7-3 and TRBJ2-1, the complete variable domain reads GAGVSQTPSNKVTEKGKYVELRCDPISGHTALYWYRQSLGQGPEFLIYFQGTGAADDSGLPNDRFFAVRPEGSVSTLKIQRTERGDSAVYLCASEALAGTNEQFFGPGTRLTVL.